The 16 T cell receptor beta chains in this list originate from one sample, sequenced in a study of regulatory T cells in long-lasting Graves disease. Time point specified: newly diagnosed GD, antithyroid drugs for less than 3 months. PBMC-derived RNA was used for the TCR library. Building of the TCR beta libraries involved iRepertoire HTBI primers and Arm-PCR of CDR3 regions. TCRdb reprocessed the multiplex PCR reads with MiXCR, giving one entry per CDR3 protein. The sample includes around 450,000 distinct CDR3 sequences, 15% to 20% seen only once; the top ten take 9% to 15%. The same sample was also studied in work on T cells in Graves' hyperthyroidism and ophthalmopathy.

The sample consisted of peripheral blood mononuclear cells (PBMCs), taken at new diagnosis, from a patient treated with antithyroid drugs. The receptors were gathered from a man aged 35-49 years with Graves disease.

This clonotype was observed at least ten times. The rearrangement links TRBV11-2 to TRBJ1-1, with D tentatively TRBD1 (5 bases). Germline CDR1 reads SGHAT; CDR2 reads FQNNGV. The CDR3 is 14 amino acids. V shed 2 bases and J shed 5 bases, with 12 bases lying between them. The CDR3 DNA is TGTGCCAGCAGCTTATTGGAGTGGGGGACTGAAGCTTTCTTT. It is translated as CASSLLEWGTEAFF.

V usage is TRBV6-2 or TRBV6-3 and J usage is TRBJ2-7, with TRBD2 matching over 9 bases. Germline CDR1 is MNHEY and CDR2 is SVGEGT. With 8 bases clipped from V and 3 bases from J, the junction kept 5 bases outside the gene matches. The CDR3 totals 13 residues. CDR3 DNA: TGTGCCAGCCGGCGGGGGGGCCGCTACGAGCAGTACTTC. This gives the protein CASRRGGRYEQYF.

This clonotype was picked up many times. The rearrangement joins TRBV2 to TRBJ2-7, with TRBD1 matching 8 bases. Germline V CDR1 and CDR2: SNHLY, FYNNEI. This CDR3 spans 13 amino acids. V shed 8 bases, J shed 7 bases, and the junction held 10 bases outside the gene matches. The CDR3 sequence is CASFGQGEGEQYF. CDR3 coding DNA: TGTGCCAGCTTCGGACAGGGAGAAGGGGAGCAGTACTTC.

This rearrangement joins TRBV28 to TRBJ2-1; a possible D gene is TRBD2 (7 bases). Trimming took 3 bases from V and 0 from J, leaving 21 bases between them. The CDR3 extends over 19 amino acids. The germline CDR1 and CDR2 sequences are MDHEN and SYDVKM. In DNA, the CDR3 is TGTGCCAGCAGTTTCCCTCCGGGGGGCTCCGTGGGCTCCTACAATGAGCAGTTCTTC. Translated: CASSFPPGGSVGSYNEQFF.

This clonotype was seen many times. The CDR3 is CASSPPSGSYEQYF. CDR3 DNA: TGTGCCAGCTCACCACCTAGCGGGAGCTACGAGCAGTACTTC. J is TRBJ2-7 and V is TRBV18, with TRBD2 matching over 9 bases. Looked up from germline, CDR1 is KGHSH and CDR2 is LQKENI. V lost 0 bases and J lost 3; bases outside the gene matches: 0. The CDR3 sequence is 14 residues long.

The chain is built from TRBV18 and TRBJ1-2; D remains ambiguous. This CDR3 region has 15 residues. The V and J ends lost 2 bases and 5 bases respectively, with 15 bases between them. Per the germline V gene, CDR1 is KGHSH and CDR2 is LQKENI. CDR3 nucleotide sequence: TGTGCCAGCTCACCAAATACAGACACTCCATATGGCTACACCTTC. Protein product: CASSPNTDTPYGYTF.

This clonotype was seen many times. The chain employs TRBV12-3 or TRBV12-4 and TRBJ2-1; 9 positions match TRBD2. The CDR3 runs to 14 residues. Losses at the gene ends were 2 bases for V and 7 bases for J; bases not matched to a gene: 3. CDR3 coding DNA: TGTGCCAGCAGTTTAATGACTAGCGGTAATGAGCAGTTCTTC. The encoded protein is CASSLMTSGNEQFF.

About this clonotype: A much larger clone differs by one base, so this may be a read error. The V and J genes are TRBV10-3 and TRBJ2-3; TRBD1 is a possible D gene (6 bases). This CDR3 is 16 amino acids long. Per the germline V gene, CDR1 is ENHRY and CDR2 is SYGVKD. The CDR3 DNA reads as TGTGCCATCAGCGGATTGACAGGTCCAATCACAGATACGCGGTATTTT. As protein: CAISGLTGPITDTRYF.

Ten or more counts support this clonotype. The rearrangement joins TRBV7-9 to TRBJ2-7; 8 nucleotides line up with TRBD2. With V trimmed by 4 bases and J by 2 bases, 1 base remained unmatched. This CDR3 comprises 13 residues. Germline values: CDR1 SEHNR, CDR2 FQNEAQ (reference sequence). This chain's CDR3 is CASSSAGAYEQYF. Here the CDR3 DNA reads TGTGCCAGCAGCTCAGCGGGAGCCTACGAGCAGTACTTC.

In its sample, this clonotype was seen a few times. The chain employs TRBV20-1 and TRBJ2-5, with D unresolved. Germline V gene sequence: CDR1 DFQATT, CDR2 SNEGSKA (reference sequence). Trimming removed 5 bases from V and 5 bases from J, with 12 bases in between. This CDR3 contains 12 residues. The CDR3 bases are TGCAGTGCTGCGGATAAGGAGGAGACCCAGTACTTC. This sequence encodes CSAADKEETQYF.

This clonotype was observed many times. The chain links TRBV5-1 to TRBJ2-3; D might be TRBD1 (6 bases). Trimming cost V 0 bases and J 2 bases, with 10 bases left between them. CDR3 size: 15 residues. CDR1 is SGHRS, CDR2 YFSETQ, per germline. In DNA, the CDR3 is TGCGCCAGCAGCTTGGGGGGACACACCACAGATACGCAGTATTTT. Translation gives CASSLGGHTTDTQYF.

This clonotype was counted at least ten times. The chain combines TRBV2 with TRBJ1-2; no reliable D call. V was cut by 1 base and J by 4 bases, with 10 bases left in between. This CDR3 spans 14 amino acids. The germline gives CDR1 SNHLY, CDR2 FYNNEI. The CDR3 coding sequence is TGTGCCAGCAGTGAAGGTCCGGGAACCTATGGCTACACCTTC. Translating gives CASSEGPGTYGYTF.

This clonotype was found many times. V gene TRBV7-9 combines with J gene TRBJ1-1, with D hard to call. Germline values: CDR1 SEHNR, CDR2 FQNEAQ (reference sequence). This CDR3 is built from 14 residues. The V end was cut by 5 bases, the J end by 4 bases, with 14 bases between. The CDR3 coding sequence is TGTGCCAGCAGCCCCAGGCTCGGAGGCACTGAAGCTTTCTTT. Protein product: CASSPRLGGTEAFF.

The chain is built from TRBV20-1 and TRBJ2-7; 10 bases are shared with TRBD1. The CDR3 extends over 16 amino acids. With 6 bases clipped from V and 4 bases from J, the junction kept 15 bases outside the gene matches. Germline V gene sequence: CDR1 DFQATT, CDR2 SNEGSKA (reference sequence). This CDR3 is CSAGKAQTGGGYEQYF. The CDR3 DNA reads as TGCAGTGCCGGCAAAGCTCAGACAGGGGGCGGGTACGAGCAGTACTTC.

This clonotype showed up many times. The chain combines TRBV12-3 or TRBV12-4 with TRBJ1-1; D gene uncertain. CDR3 size: 14 residues. Trimming stripped 3 bases from V and 1 base from J, with 9 bases between. For the CDR3, the DNA is TGTGCCAGCAGTTTGGCTAGGTCGAACACTGAAGCTTTCTTT. It translates to CASSLARSNTEAFF.

This clonotype was detected ten times or more. The chain employs TRBV7-3 and TRBJ2-1; D remains unclear. Germline V CDR1 and CDR2: SGHTA, FQGTGA. Deletions cut 0 bases from V and 7 bases from J, with 7 bases between. The CDR3 loop spans 13 amino acids. The CDR3 region is CASSLTKRNEQFF. The CDR3 coding sequence is TGTGCCAGCAGCTTAACGAAGAGAAATGAGCAGTTCTTC.